This T cell receptor beta chain came from a study of blood T cell dynamics during melanoma immunotherapy. Time point: week 3, after first cycle of checkpoint inhibitor. The V end was cut by 1 base, the J end by 3 bases, with 12 bases between. The CDR3 length is 16 residues. Germline V gene lookup returns CDR1 SNHLY and CDR2 FYNNEI. Profiling relied on immunoSEQ multiplex PCR, and the TCRdb table lists in-frame clones only, not all of them. The table includes 8,000 or so clones, approximately 85% detected once. Sequences were derived from blood, sampled from a patient treated with checkpoint blockade. This chain links TRBV2 with TRBJ1-4, with D uncertain. This clonotype was sampled from a human donor with melanoma. The CDR3 reads CASSEDQMGANEKLFF. The DNA for the CDR3 is TGTGCCAGCAGTGAAGACCAAATGGGAGCTAATGAAAAACTGTTTTTT. Supplemented by reference TRBV2 and TRBJ1-4, the full variable domain reads EPEVTQTPSHQVTQMGQEVILRCVPISNHLYFYWYRQILGQKVEFLVSFYNNEISEKSEIFDDQFSVERPDGSNFTLKIRSTKLEDSAMYFCASSEDQMGANEKLFFGSGTQLSVL.